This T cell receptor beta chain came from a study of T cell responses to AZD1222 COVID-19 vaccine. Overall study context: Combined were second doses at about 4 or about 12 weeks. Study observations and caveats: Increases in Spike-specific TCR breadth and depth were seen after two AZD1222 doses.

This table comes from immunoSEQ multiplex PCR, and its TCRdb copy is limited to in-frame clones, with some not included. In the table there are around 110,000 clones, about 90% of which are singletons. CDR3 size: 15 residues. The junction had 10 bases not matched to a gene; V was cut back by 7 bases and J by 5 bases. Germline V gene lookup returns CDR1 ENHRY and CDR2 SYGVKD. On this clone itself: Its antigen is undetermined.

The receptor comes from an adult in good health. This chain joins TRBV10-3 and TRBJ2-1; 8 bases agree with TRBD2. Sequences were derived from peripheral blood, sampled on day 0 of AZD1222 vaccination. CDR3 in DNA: TGTGCCATCACCTTTGGGACTAGTCCCGACAATGAGCAGTTCTTC. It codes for CAITFGTSPDNEQFF.